Shown below are 18 T cell receptor beta chains from a single sample sequenced in a study of T-cell reconstitution after alpha-beta-depleted transplantation in children. Molecular barcoding with unique molecular identifiers was used for the TCRbeta library. A single record per CDR3 protein comes from TCRdb applying MiXCR to the PCR reads. The sample contains over 550,000 distinct CDR3 sequences, over 9.5% of which appear only once. Sequenced material: PBMCs from the stem cell graft donor, taken from the stem cell graft. The receptors stem from a human donor who donated a stem cell graft to a child with acute myeloid leukemia.

This clonotype was recorded many times. The J gene is TRBJ2-1, the V gene TRBV5-1; TRBD1 might be the D (6 bases). The CDR3 is 11 amino acids. V was shortened by 4 bases and J by 9 bases, with 8 bases between the two germline ends. Germline V lookup: CDR1 SGHRS, CDR2 YFSETQ. The DNA for the CDR3 is TGCGCCAGCAGCACAGGGCCTGAGCAGTTCTTC. Amino acids: CASSTGPEQFF.

The table lists this clonotype with a few counts. This chain connects TRBV7-2 to TRBJ2-3, with D perhaps given as TRBD1 or TRBD2 (5 bases each). This CDR3 comprises 14 residues. Germline CDR1 is SGHTA and CDR2 is FQGNSA. The V end was cut by 3 bases, the J end by 2 bases, with 9 bases between. The CDR3 here is CASSFRDLTDTQYF. CDR3 DNA sequence: TGTGCCAGCAGCTTCCGGGACCTCACAGATACGCAGTATTTT.

The chain links TRBV2 to TRBJ1-5, with 8 nucleotides matching TRBD1. Germline CDR1 and CDR2: SNHLY and FYNNEI. CDR3 length equals 16 residues. The V gene end was trimmed by 7 bases and the J gene end by 0 bases; junction bases not matched to a gene: 8. The CDR3 DNA follows: TGTGCCAGCACCTTGGACAGGGCACCTAGCAATCAGCCCCAGCATTTT. Its protein product is CASTLDRAPSNQPQHF. The entire variable domain, with the rest obtained from reference TRBV2 and TRBJ1-5, is as follows: EPEVTQTPSHQVTQMGQEVILRCVPISNHLYFYWYRQILGQKVEFLVSFYNNEISEKSEIFDDQFSVERPDGSNFTLKIRSTKLEDSAMYFCASTLDRAPSNQPQHFGDGTRLSIL.

This clonotype was seen many times. The chain has TRBV15 and TRBJ1-5; D not certain. CDR3 length: 14 amino acids. The germline CDR1 and CDR2 sequences are LNHNV and YYDKDF (reference sequence). The V end lost 1 base, the J end lost 4 bases, and 8 bases lay between the germline ends. CDR3 nucleotides: TGTGCCACCAGCAGAGTCGGTGGAAATCAGCCCCAGCATTTT. This sequence encodes CATSRVGGNQPQHF.

This clonotype was recorded at least ten times. The chain joins TRBV7-2 to TRBJ1-1; unclear D gene. The CDR3 is made up of 11 amino acids. Germline CDR1 reads SGHTA; CDR2 reads FQGNSA. The ends were cut back, 4 bases at V and 10 bases at J, with 10 bases in the middle. The CDR3 nucleotides read TGTGCCAGCAGCTCCGCCGGGAGAGCTTTCTTT. This sequence encodes CASSSAGRAFF.

Only a few counts were recorded for this clonotype. The rearrangement joins TRBV27 to TRBJ2-3; a weak D match, TRBD2 (6 bases). Germline V gene lookup returns CDR1 MNHEY and CDR2 SMNVEV (reference sequence). Trimming shortened V by 11 bases and J by 0 bases, and 15 bases separated the two germline ends. The CDR3 is 14 amino acids. CDR3 sequence (DNA): TGTGCCGTCCGGGGACTGCCAAGCACAGATACGCAGTATTTT. This encodes CAVRGLPSTDTQYF.

The chain combines TRBV6-1 with TRBJ1-5, with 9 bases matching TRBD1. After removal of 6 bases from V and 5 bases from J, the junction contained 5 bases not matched to a gene. The CDR3 runs 14 residues. CDR1 and CDR2 from the germline V gene are MNHNS and SASEGT. CDR3 amino acids: CASRQDRGDQPQHF. The CDR3 coding sequence is TGTGCCAGCAGACAGGACAGGGGAGATCAGCCCCAGCATTTT.

This clonotype was counted only a few times. V gene TRBV7-2 combines with J gene TRBJ2-7, with D maybe TRBD2 (6 bases). CDR1 and CDR2 (germline): SGHTA, FQGNSA. This CDR3 region has 15 residues. V was trimmed by 3 bases and J by 4 bases, leaving 16 bases between them. The CDR3 region has the DNA TGTGCCAGCAGCTTCTTTTTGGCGGGAACGTACGAGCAGTACTTC. As protein: CASSFFLAGTYEQYF.

The rearrangement joins TRBV7-3 to TRBJ2-1, with TRBD1 as a possible D gene (6 bases). CDR3 length equals 15 residues. Germline CDR1 SGHTA, CDR2 FQGTGA. Trimming left V 1 base short and J 6 bases short, with 13 bases between. CDR3: CASSLSFGGSNEQFF. CDR3 in DNA: TGTGCCAGCAGCTTAAGTTTTGGGGGCTCCAATGAGCAGTTCTTC.

This clonotype was recorded a few times. V usage is TRBV3-1 and J usage is TRBJ1-3; D gene unclear. The CDR3 covers 15 residues. Germline V gives CDR1 LGHDT, CDR2 YNNKEL (reference sequence). Trimming cost V 1 base and J 0 bases, with 7 bases left between them. CDR3 DNA: TGTGCCAGCAGCCAAGGAAGGAGCTCTGGAAACACCATATATTTT. Translation gives CASSQGRSSGNTIYF.

The chain uses TRBV4-1 and TRBJ2-3, with D perhaps TRBD2 (6 bases). The germline V gene encodes CDR1 MGHRA and CDR2 YSYEKL. The CDR3 is 16 residues long. Deletions cut 4 bases from V and 4 bases from J, with 18 bases between. This chain's CDR3 is CASSLRGAPLPDTQYF. Written as DNA, the CDR3 is TGCGCCAGCAGCCTCCGCGGGGCCCCCCTCCCAGATACGCAGTATTTT.

V and J are TRBV12-3 or TRBV12-4 and TRBJ1-4; D perhaps matches TRBD1 (5 bases). This CDR3 has 13 residues. The V end was cut by 5 bases, the J end by 11 bases, with 15 bases between. In DNA, the CDR3 is TGTGCCAGCAGTCCGACCCCCGACAGTAAACTGTTTTTT. This encodes CASSPTPDSKLFF.

V is TRBV12-3 or TRBV12-4 and J is TRBJ2-7; D gene unclear. The CDR3 totals 12 residues. The germline V and J ends were trimmed by 3 bases and 4 bases, with 7 bases remaining between them. The CDR3 sequence is CASSFHYYEQYF. For the CDR3, the DNA is TGTGCCAGCAGTTTCCATTATTACGAGCAGTACTTC.

The chain has TRBV30 and TRBJ2-6; no firm D call. The CDR3 is 10 residues long. CDR1 and CDR2 from the germline V gene are GTSNPN and SVGIG (reference sequence). In DNA, the CDR3 is TGTGGAATCGGGGCCAACGTCCTGACTTTC. It translates to CGIGANVLTF.

The chain combines TRBV5-1 with TRBJ2-1; D is possibly TRBD2 (6 bases). Germline lookup yields CDR1 SGHRS and CDR2 YFSETQ. The CDR3 contains 15 residues. With 4 bases removed from V and 7 bases from J, the gap between germline ends came to 18 bases. The CDR3 loop reads CASSPGGVNGNEQFF. Here the CDR3 DNA reads TGCGCCAGCAGCCCGGGCGGGGTTAATGGGAATGAGCAGTTCTTC.

The rearrangement uses TRBV29-1 and TRBJ1-5; D is unclear. This CDR3 has 13 amino acids. V lost 5 bases and J lost 0, with 8 bases in between. Germline CDR1 SQVTM, CDR2 ANQGSEA. CDR3 sequence (DNA): TGCAGCGTTCAGAGGAGTAGCAATCAGCCCCAGCATTTT. Protein product: CSVQRSSNQPQHF. Combining the CDR3 with reference TRBV29-1 and TRBJ1-5 gives the whole variable domain SAVISQKPSRDICQRGTSLTIQCQVDSQVTMMFWYRQQPGQSLTLIATANQGSEATYESGFVIDKFPISRPNLTFSTLTVSNMSPEDSSIYLCSVQRSSNQPQHFGDGTRLSIL.

This chain connects TRBV12-3 or TRBV12-4 to TRBJ1-6; D is possibly TRBD1 (5 bases). Trimming took off 5 bases at V and 7 bases at J, with 9 bases between the two ends. The CDR3 contains 13 residues. The CDR3 coding sequence is TGTGCCAGCAGTCCCAGGGAAAATTCACCCCTCCACTTT. Amino acids: CASSPRENSPLHF.

The sample holds a few counts of this clonotype. The rearrangement links TRBV28 to TRBJ2-4; TRBD1 might be the D (6 bases). The CDR3 sequence is 13 residues long. Looked up from germline, CDR1 is MDHEN and CDR2 is SYDVKM. V was trimmed by 8 bases and J by 6 bases, leaving 14 bases between them. The DNA of the CDR3 is TGTGCCAGCGCCGGGACACGTGGAAACATTCAGTACTTC. Its protein is CASAGTRGNIQYF.